One T cell receptor (beta chain) is described in this entry. Its antigen is not known. These data are taken from a study of cytomegalovirus exposure and HLA in healthy donors. Regarding the study as a whole: Later analysis identified a missense DCLRE1C variant that was linked to TCR beta V- and J-gene trimming.

Primers: 60 Vbeta forward and 13 Jbeta reverse. Generated by immunoSEQ multiplex PCR, the TCRdb table keeps only in-frame clones and is missing some. The repertoire holds fewer than 110,000 clones, with approximately 76% as singletons. At sampling all donors were nominally healthy, likely with unrecorded immune exposures. CDR3 size: 15 residues. The V end lost 0 bases, the J end lost 1 base, and 9 bases lay between the germline ends. The germline V gene encodes CDR1 MNHEY and CDR2 SVGAGI. The source material was PBMCs. The V and J genes are TRBV6-5 and TRBJ1-1; no definite D call. This sequence was found in a man aged 40-49 years in good health and CMV-seronegative. CDR3 sequence: CASSYSGHQNTEAFF. CDR3 DNA: TGTGCCAGCAGTTACTCTGGGCACCAGAACACTGAAGCTTTCTTT.